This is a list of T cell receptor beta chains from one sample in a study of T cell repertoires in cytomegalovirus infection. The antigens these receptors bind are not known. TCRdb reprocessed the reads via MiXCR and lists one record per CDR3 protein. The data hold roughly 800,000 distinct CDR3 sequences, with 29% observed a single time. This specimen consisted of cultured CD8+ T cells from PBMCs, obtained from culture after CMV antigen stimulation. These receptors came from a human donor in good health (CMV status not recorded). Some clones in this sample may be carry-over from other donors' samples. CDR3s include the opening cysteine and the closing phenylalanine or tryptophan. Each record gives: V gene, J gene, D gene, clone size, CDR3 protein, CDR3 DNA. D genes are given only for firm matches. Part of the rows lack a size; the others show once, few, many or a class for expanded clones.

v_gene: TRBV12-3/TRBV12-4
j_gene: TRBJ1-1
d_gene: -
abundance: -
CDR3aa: CASTRLKTGKRGEAFF
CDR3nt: TGTGCCAGCACCCGCTTGAAGACGGGCAAACGGGGTGAAGCTTTCTTT

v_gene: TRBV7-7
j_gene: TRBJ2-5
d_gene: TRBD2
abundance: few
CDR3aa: CASSPWTSGGKETQYF
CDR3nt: TGTGCTAGCAGCCCCTGGACTAGCGGGGGGAAAGAGACCCAGTACTTC

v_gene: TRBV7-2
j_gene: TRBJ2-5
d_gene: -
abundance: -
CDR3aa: CASSLVGGATETQYF
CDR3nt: TGTGCCAGCAGCTTAGTTGGGGGCGCAACGGAGACCCAGTACTTC

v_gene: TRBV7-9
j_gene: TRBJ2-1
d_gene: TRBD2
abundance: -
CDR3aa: CASSSPGTSGGPYNEQFF
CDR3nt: TGTGCCAGCAGCTCACCCGGGACTAGCGGGGGGCCTTACAATGAGCAGTTCTTC

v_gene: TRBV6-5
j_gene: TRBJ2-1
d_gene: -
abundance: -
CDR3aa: CASSYANEPYNEQFF
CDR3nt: TGTGCCAGCAGTTACGCCAACGAACCCTACAATGAGCAGTTCTTC

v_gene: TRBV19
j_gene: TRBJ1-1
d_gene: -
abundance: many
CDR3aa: CASSWEGNTEAFF
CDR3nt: TGTGCCAGCAGTTGGGAGGGGAACACTGAAGCTTTCTTT

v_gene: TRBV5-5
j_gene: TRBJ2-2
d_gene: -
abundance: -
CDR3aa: CASRRERGLFF
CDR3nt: TGTGCCAGCAGACGCGAGAGGGGGCTGTTTTTT

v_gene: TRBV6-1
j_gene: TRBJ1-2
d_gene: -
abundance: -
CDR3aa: CATHLGHTF
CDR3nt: TGTGCCACCCACCTTGGGCACACCTTC

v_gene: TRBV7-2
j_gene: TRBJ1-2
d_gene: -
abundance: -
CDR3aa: CASRSRLEQVPLYGYTF
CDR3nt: TGTGCCAGCAGGTCCCGCCTGGAACAGGTCCCCCTCTATGGCTACACCTTC

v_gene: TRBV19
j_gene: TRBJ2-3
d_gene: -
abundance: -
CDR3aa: CASSMKATSITDTQYF
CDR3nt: TGTGCCAGTAGTATGAAAGCTACATCGATCACAGATACGCAGTATTTT

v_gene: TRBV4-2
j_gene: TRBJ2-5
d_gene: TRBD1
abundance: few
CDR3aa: CASSSAKLGDRAGETQYF
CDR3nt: TGTGCCAGCAGCTCAGCCAAGTTGGGGGACAGGGCAGGGGAGACCCAGTACTTC

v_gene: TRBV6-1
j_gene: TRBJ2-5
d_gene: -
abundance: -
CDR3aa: CATVMETQYF
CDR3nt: TGTGCCACCGTTATGGAGACCCAGTACTTC

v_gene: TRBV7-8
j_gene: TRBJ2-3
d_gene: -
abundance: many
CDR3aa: CASCHSTDTQYF
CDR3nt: TGTGCCAGTTGCCACTCCACAGATACGCAGTATTTT

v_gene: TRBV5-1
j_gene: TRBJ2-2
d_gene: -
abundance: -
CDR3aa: CASSLGVGNTGELFF
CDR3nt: TGCGCCAGCAGCCTGGGGGTAGGGAACACCGGGGAGCTGTTTTTT

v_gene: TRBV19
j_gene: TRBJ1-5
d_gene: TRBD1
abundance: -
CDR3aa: CASSIDGQGNQPQHF
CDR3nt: TGTGCCAGTAGTATAGATGGACAGGGAAATCAGCCCCAGCATTTT

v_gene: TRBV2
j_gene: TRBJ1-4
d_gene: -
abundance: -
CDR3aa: CASSEALRLLGAEEKLFF
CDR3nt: TGTGCCAGCAGTGAAGCGCTTCGTTTACTGGGCGCAGAAGAAAAACTGTTTTTT

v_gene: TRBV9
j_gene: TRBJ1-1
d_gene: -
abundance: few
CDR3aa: CASSVRGGWGTEAFF
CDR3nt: TGTGCCAGCAGCGTACGAGGGGGGTGGGGGACTGAAGCTTTCTTT

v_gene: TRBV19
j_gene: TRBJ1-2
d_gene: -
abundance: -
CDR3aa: CASSASGYGYTF
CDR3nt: TGTGCCAGTAGTGCGAGCGGCTATGGCTACACCTTC

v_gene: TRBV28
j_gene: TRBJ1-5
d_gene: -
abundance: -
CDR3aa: CASSHDGGDQPQHF
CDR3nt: TGTGCCAGCAGCCACGACGGGGGGGATCAGCCCCAGCATTTT

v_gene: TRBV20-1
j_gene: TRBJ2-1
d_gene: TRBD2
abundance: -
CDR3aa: CSARETIPGTSGFSSYNEQFF
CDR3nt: TGCAGTGCTAGAGAGACAATCCCCGGGACTAGCGGTTTTTCCTCCTACAATGAGCAGTTCTTC

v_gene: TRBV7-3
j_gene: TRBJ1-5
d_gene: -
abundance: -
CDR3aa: CASSLTAWQPQHF
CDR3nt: TGTGCCAGCAGTTTAACGGCGTGGCAGCCCCAGCATTTT

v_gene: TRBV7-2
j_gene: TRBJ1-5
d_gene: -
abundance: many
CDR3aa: CASSSGTSWNSNQPQHF
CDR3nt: TGTGCCAGCAGCTCCGGGACATCCTGGAACAGCAATCAGCCCCAGCATTTT

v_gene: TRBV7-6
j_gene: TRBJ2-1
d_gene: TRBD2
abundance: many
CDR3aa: CASSPIAGGSSYNEQFF
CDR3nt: TGTGCCAGCAGCCCCATAGCGGGGGGCAGCTCCTACAATGAGCAGTTCTTC

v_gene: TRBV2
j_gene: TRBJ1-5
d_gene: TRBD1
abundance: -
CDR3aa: CATKQGNKDQPQHF
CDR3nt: TGTGCCACCAAACAGGGGAATAAGGATCAGCCCCAGCATTTT